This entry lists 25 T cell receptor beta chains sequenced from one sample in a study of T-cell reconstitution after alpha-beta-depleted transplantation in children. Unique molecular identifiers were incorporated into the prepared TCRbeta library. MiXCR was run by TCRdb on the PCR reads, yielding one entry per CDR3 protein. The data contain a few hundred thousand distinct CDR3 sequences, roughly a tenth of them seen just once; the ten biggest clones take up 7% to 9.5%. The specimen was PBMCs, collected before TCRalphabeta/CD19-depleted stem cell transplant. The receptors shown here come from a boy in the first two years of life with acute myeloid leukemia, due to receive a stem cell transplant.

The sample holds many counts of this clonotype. Here the CDR3 reads CASSLVGAGNQPQHF. The CDR3 coding sequence is TGTGCCAGCAGCTTAGTTGGGGCAGGGAATCAGCCCCAGCATTTT. This chain joins TRBV7-2 and TRBJ1-5, with a tentative D call TRBD1 (5 bases). V lost 1 base and J 4 bases, leaving 11 bases between the germline ends. The CDR3 length is 15 residues. Germline-derived CDR1 and CDR2 are SGHTA and FQGNSA.

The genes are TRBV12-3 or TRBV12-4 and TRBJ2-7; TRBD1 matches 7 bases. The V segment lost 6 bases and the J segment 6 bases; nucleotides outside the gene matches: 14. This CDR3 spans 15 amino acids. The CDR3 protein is CASSRKGQILSEQYF. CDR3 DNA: TGTGCCAGCAGCCGAAAGGGACAGATCCTTTCCGAGCAGTACTTC.

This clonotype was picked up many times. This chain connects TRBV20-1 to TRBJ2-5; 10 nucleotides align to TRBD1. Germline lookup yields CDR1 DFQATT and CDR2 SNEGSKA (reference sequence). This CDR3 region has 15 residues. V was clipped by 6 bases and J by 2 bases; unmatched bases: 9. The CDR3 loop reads CSANRGQGGQETQYF. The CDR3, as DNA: TGCAGTGCCAATCGCGGACAGGGGGGGCAAGAGACCCAGTACTTC.

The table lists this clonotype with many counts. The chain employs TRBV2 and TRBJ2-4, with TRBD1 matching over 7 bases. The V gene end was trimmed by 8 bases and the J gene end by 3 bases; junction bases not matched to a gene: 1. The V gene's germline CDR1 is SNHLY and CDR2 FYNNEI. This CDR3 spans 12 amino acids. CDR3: CASGTVKNIQYF. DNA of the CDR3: TGTGCCAGCGGGACAGTCAAAAACATTCAGTACTTC.

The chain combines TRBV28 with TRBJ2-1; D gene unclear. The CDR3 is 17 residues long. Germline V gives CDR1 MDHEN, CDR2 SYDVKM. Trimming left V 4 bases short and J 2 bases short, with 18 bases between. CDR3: CASSSGPPRFPYNEQFF. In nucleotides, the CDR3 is TGTGCCAGCAGTTCCGGGCCTCCTCGTTTCCCCTACAATGAGCAGTTCTTC.

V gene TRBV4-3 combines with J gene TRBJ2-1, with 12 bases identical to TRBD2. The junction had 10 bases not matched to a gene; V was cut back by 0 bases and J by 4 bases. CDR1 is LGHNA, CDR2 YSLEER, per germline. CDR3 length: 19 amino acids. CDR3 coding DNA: TGCGCCAGCAGCCAAGAGGGGGGGCTAGCGGGAGGGTATTACAATGAGCAGTTCTTC. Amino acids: CASSQEGGLAGGYYNEQFF.

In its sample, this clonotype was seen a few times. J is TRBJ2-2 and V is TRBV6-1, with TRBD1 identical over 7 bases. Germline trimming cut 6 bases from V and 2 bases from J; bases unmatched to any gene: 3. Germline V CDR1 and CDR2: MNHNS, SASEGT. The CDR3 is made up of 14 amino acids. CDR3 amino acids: CASRDRFNTGELFF. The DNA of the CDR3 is TGTGCCAGCAGGGACAGGTTCAACACCGGGGAGCTGTTTTTT.

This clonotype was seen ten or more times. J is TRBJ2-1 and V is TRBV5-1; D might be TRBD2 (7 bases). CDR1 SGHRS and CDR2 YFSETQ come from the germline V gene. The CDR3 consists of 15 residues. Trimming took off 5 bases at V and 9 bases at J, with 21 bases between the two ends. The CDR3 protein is CASRPLNGGRVEQFF. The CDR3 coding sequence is TGCGCCAGCAGACCACTAAACGGGGGGCGAGTTGAGCAGTTCTTC.

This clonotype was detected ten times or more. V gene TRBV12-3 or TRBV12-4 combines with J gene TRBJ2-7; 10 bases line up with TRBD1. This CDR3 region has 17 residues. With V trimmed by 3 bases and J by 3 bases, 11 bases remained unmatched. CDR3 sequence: CASSLSASGTGVYEQYF. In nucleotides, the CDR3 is TGTGCCAGCAGTTTGAGTGCGTCCGGGACAGGGGTCTACGAGCAGTACTTC.

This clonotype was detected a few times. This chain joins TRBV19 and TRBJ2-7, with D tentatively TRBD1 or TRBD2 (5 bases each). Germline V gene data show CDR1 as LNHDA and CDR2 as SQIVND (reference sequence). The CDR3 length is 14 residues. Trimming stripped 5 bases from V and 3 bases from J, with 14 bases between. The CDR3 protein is CASSGRDEDYEQYF. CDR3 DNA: TGTGCCAGTAGTGGTCGGGACGAGGACTACGAGCAGTACTTC.

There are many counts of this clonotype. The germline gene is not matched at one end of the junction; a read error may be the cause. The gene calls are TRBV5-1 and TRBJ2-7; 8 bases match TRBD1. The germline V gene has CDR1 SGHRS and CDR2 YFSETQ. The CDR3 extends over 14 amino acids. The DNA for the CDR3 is TGCGCCAGCAGCTTGGACCTCCTCGACGGGACAGGCAAATTC. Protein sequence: CASSLDLLDGTGKF. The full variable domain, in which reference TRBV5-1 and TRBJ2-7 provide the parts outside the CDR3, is KAGVTQTPRYLIKTRGQQVTLSCSPISGHRSVSWYQQTPGQGLQFLFEYFSETQRNKGNFPGRFSGRQFSNSRSEMNVSTLELGDSALYLCASSLDLLDGTGKFGPGTRLTVT.

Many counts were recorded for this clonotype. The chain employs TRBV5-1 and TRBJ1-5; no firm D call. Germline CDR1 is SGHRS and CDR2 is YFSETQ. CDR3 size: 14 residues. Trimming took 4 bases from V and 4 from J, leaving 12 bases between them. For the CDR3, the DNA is TGCGCCAGCAGCCCAGTACAGATTAATCAGCCCCAGCATTTT. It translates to CASSPVQINQPQHF.

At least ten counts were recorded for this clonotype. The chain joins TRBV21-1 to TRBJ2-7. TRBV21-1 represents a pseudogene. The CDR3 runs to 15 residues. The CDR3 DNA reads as TGTGCCAGCAGCAAAGGCGGCGGCCACTCCTACGAGCAGTACTTC. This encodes CASSKGGGHSYEQYF.

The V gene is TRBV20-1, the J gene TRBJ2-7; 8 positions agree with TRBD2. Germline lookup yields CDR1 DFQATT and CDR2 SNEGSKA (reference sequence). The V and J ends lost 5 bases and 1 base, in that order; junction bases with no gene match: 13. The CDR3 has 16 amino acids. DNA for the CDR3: TGCAGTGCTGCAGGGTTCGGGAGGGCCATTTCCTACGAGCAGTACTTC. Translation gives CSAAGFGRAISYEQYF.

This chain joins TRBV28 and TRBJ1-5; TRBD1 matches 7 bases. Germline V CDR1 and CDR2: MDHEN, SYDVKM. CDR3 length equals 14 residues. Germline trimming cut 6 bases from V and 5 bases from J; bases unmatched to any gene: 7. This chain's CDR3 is CASSPTGEHQPQHF. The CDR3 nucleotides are TGTGCCAGCAGCCCTACAGGGGAACATCAGCCCCAGCATTTT.

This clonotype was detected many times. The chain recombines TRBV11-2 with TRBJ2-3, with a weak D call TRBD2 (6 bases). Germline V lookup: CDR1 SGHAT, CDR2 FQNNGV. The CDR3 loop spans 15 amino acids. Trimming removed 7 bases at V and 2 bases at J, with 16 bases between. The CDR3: CASTRRSSDTDTQYF. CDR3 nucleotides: TGTGCCAGCACTCGCCGGTCTAGCGACACAGATACGCAGTATTTT.

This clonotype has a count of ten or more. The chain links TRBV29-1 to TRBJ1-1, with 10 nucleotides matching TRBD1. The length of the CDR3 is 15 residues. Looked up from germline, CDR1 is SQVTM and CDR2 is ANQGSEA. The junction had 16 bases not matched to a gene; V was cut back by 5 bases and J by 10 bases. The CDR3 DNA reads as TGCAGCGTTATCAGAAGGTCGGGACAGGGGTCTGGAGCTTTCTTT. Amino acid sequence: CSVIRRSGQGSGAFF. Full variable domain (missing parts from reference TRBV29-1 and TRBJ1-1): SAVISQKPSRDICQRGTSLTIQCQVDSQVTMMFWYRQQPGQSLTLIATANQGSEATYESGFVIDKFPISRPNLTFSTLTVSNMSPEDSSIYLCSVIRRSGQGSGAFFGQGTRLTVV.

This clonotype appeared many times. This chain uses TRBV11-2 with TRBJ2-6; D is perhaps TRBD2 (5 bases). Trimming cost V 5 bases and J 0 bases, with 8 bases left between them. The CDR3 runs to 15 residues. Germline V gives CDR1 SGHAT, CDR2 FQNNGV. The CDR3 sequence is CASSLAGSGANVLTF. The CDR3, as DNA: TGTGCCAGCAGCCTAGCAGGCTCTGGGGCCAACGTCCTGACTTTC.

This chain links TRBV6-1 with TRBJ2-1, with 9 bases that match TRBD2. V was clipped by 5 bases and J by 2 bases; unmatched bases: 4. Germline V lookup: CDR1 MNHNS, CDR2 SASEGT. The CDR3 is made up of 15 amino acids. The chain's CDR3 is CASSQSGGPYNEQFF. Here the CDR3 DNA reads TGTGCCAGCAGTCAGAGCGGGGGGCCCTACAATGAGCAGTTCTTC.

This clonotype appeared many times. The CDR3 protein is CASSLSLGNEQYF. The CDR3 DNA follows: TGTGCCAGCAGTTTAAGTTTGGGAAACGAGCAGTACTTC. This rearrangement joins TRBV12-3 or TRBV12-4 to TRBJ2-7; D unclear. With 2 bases removed from V and 5 bases from J, the gap between germline ends came to 10 bases. The CDR3 contains 13 residues.

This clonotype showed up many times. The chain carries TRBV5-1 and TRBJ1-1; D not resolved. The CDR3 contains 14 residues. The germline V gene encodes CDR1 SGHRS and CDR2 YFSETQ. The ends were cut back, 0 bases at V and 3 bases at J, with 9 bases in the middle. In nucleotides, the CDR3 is TGCGCCAGCAGCTTGGAGACAACCGACACTGAAGCTTTCTTT. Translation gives CASSLETTDTEAFF.

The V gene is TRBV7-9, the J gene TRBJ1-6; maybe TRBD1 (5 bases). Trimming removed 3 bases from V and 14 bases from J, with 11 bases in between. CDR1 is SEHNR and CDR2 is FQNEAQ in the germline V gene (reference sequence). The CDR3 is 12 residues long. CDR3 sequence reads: CASSLGVMALHF. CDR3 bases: TGTGCCAGCAGCTTGGGGGTAATGGCCCTCCACTTT. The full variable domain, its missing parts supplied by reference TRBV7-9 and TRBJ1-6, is DTGVSQNPRHKITKRGQNVTFRCDPISEHNRLYWYRQTLGQGPEFLTYFQNEAQLEKSRLLSDRFSAERPKGSFSTLEIQRTEQGDSAMYLCASSLGVMALHFGNGTRLTVT.

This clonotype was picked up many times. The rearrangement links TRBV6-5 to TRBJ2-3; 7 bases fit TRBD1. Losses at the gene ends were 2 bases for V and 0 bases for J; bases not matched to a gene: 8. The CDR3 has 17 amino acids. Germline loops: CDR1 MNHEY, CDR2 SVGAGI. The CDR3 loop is CASSYPWGQTSTDTQYF. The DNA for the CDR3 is TGTGCCAGCAGTTACCCCTGGGGACAGACTAGCACAGATACGCAGTATTTT.

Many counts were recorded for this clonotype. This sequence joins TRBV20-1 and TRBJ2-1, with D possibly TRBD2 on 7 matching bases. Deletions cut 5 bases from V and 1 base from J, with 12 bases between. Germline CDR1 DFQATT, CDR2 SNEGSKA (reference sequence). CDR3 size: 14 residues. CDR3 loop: CSAYGGASYNEQFF. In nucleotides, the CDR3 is TGCAGTGCTTATGGGGGGGCGTCCTACAATGAGCAGTTCTTC.

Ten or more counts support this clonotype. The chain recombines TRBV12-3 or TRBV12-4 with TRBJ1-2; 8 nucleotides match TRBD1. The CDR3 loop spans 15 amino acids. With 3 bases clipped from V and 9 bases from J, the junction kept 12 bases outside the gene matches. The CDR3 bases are TGTGCCAGCAGTTTTGGACCGCAGGGGGCGCCCAGCTACACCTTC. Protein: CASSFGPQGAPSYTF.